This T cell receptor (beta chain) was recovered during a study of breast tumors, draining lymph nodes, adjacent tissues. Overall study findings and caveats: Tumor T cell lymph node origin was a supported hypothesis, not proven. Tumor and nontumor repertoires were significantly more similar in luminal-like than in basal-like breast cancer. Tumor repertoires ranked between lymph nodes and nontumor tissue in diversity, with V and J gene preferences. Findings are consistent with lymph node origin and intratumoral expansion of most tumor T cells.

Breast cancer patients provided tissue from their axillary draining lymph nodes. MiXCR was run by TCRdb on the multiplex PCR reads, yielding one entry per CDR3 protein. The data hold 150,000 to 200,000 distinct CDR3 sequences, with about 30% observed a single time. This clonotype came up many times. Its antigen is undetermined. The CDR3 runs 16 residues. CDR1 SGHRS and CDR2 YFSETQ come from the germline V gene. J lost 0 bases, V lost 3 bases, and 6 bases had no gene match. The chain is built from TRBV5-1 and TRBJ1-3, with 7 positions matching TRBD1. The sequence was obtained from a female donor with breast cancer. Some clones in this sample may be carry-over from other donors' samples. Sequences were obtained from axillary lymph node tissue. The DNA for the CDR3 is TGCGCCAGCAGCTGGGGGGACAGATCCTCTGGAAACACCATATATTTT. Its translation: CASSWGDRSSGNTIYF.